This T cell receptor (beta chain) was sequenced for a study of blood T cell repertoires in COVID-19. At the level of the study: COVID-19 samples collected from the United States, Italy and Spain covered acute and convalescent phases. Sources were T cells, B-cell-depleted T cells, or PBMCs; the material itself was cDNA or gDNA.

Trimming removed 4 bases from V and 10 bases from J; junction bases left unmatched: 9. The CDR3 runs 14 residues. CDR1 and CDR2 from the germline V gene are MGHDK and SYGVNS. In the original processing: Quantification of nucleated cells was approximated via reference gene primer amplification. The repertoire was sequenced with immunoSEQ multiplex PCR; TCRdb's copy has only in-frame clones and lacks some. The V and J calls and clone size were taken over from that table, and D and trimming were inferred from the DNA. The table records about 170,000 clones, 85% to 95% of them present only once. The TCR sequence derives from a woman between 50 and 59 years old with acute or convalescent COVID-19. The chain combines TRBV25-1 with TRBJ1-4; the match to TRBD1 covers 7 bases. Material: peripheral blood. DNA for the CDR3: TGTGCCAGCAGTGCCAGACAGGGCCACCGAAAACTGTTTTTT. It codes for CASSARQGHRKLFF.